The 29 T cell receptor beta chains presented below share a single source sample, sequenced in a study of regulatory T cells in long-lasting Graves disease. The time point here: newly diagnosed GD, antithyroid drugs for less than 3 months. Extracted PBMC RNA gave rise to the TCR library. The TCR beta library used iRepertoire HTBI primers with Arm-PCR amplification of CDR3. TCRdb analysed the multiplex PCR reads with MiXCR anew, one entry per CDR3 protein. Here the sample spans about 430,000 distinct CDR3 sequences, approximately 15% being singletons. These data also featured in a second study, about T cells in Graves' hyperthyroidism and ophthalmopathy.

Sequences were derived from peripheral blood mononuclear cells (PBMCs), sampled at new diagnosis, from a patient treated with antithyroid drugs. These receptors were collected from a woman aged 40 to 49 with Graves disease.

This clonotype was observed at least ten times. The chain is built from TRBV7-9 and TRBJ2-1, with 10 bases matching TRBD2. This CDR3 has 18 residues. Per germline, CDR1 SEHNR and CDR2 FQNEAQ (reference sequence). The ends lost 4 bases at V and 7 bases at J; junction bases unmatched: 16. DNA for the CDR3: TGTGCCAGCAGCTCCTGGACTAGCGGAACCCTAGGGTGGAATGAGCAGTTCTTC. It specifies CASSSWTSGTLGWNEQFF.

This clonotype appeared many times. The CDR3 is CASSYLTGSQETQYF. The DNA of the CDR3 is TGTGCCAGCAGTTACCTCACAGGGTCCCAAGAGACCCAGTACTTC. The chain recombines TRBV6-2 or TRBV6-3 with TRBJ2-5, with a tentative D call TRBD1 (6 bases). The CDR3 spans 15 residues. CDR1 is MNHEY and CDR2 is SVGEGT in the germline V gene. V was pared by 2 bases and J by 1 base, with 11 bases between.

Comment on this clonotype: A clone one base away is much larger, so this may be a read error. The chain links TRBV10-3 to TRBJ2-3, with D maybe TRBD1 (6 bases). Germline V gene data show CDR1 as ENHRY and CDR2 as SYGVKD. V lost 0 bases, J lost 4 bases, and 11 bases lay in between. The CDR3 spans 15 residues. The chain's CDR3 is CAISESRQASDTQYF. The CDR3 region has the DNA TGTGCCATCAGTGAGTCGCGACAGGCCTCAGATACGCAGTATTTT.

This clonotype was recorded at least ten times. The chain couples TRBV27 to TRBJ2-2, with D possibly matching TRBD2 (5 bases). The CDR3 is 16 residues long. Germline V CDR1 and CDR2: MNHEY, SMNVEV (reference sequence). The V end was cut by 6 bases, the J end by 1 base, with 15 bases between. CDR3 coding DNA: TGTGCCAGCAGCCCCGAGGGATGGTTGAACACCGGGGAGCTGTTTTTT. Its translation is CASSPEGWLNTGELFF.

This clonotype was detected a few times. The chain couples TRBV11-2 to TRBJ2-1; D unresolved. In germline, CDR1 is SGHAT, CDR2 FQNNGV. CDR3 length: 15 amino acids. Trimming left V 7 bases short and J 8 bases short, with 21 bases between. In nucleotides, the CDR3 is TGTGCCAGCATCCAATCCGAGGCGACCATCGATGAGCAGTTCTTC. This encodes CASIQSEATIDEQFF.

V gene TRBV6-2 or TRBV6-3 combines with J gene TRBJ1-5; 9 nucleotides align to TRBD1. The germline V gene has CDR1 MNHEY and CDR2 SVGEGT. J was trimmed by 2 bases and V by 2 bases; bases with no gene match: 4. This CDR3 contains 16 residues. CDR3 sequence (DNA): TGTGCCAGCAGTTACCCAACAGGGGGCGGCAATCAGCCCCAGCATTTT. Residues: CASSYPTGGGNQPQHF.

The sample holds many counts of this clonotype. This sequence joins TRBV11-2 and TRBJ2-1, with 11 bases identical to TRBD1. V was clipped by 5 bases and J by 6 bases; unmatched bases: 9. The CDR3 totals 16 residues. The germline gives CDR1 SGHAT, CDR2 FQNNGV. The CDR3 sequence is CASSQLGTGGINEQFF. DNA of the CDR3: TGTGCCAGCAGCCAACTGGGGACAGGGGGGATCAATGAGCAGTTCTTC. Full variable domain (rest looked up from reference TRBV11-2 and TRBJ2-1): EAGVAQSPRYKIIEKRQSVAFWCNPISGHATLYWYQQILGQGPKLLIQFQNNGVVDDSQLPKDRFSAERLKGVDSTLKIQPAKLEDSAVYLCASSQLGTGGINEQFFGPGTRLTVL.

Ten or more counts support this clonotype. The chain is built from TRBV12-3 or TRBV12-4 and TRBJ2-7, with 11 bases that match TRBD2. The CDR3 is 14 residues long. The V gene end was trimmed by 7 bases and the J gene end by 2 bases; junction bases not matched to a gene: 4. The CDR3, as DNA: TGTGCCAGCACCGGGACTAGCGGCCCCTACGAGCAGTACTTC. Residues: CASTGTSGPYEQYF.

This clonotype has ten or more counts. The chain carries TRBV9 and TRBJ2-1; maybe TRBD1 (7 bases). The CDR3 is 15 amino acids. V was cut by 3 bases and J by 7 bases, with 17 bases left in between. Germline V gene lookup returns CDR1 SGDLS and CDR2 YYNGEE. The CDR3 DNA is TGTGCCAGCAGCGCCGTATCAGGGGGGTGGAATGAGCAGTTCTTC. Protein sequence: CASSAVSGGWNEQFF.

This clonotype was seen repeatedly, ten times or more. Written as DNA, the CDR3 is TGTGCCAGCAGTTTTGGGGGCAGGAGGTCCAATCAGCCCCAGCATTTT. The encoded protein is CASSFGGRRSNQPQHF. V is TRBV27 and J is TRBJ1-5; D possibly corresponds to TRBD1 (6 bases). Trimming cost V 3 bases and J 3 bases, with 15 bases left between them. This CDR3 region has 16 residues. Germline CDR1 MNHEY, CDR2 SMNVEV (reference sequence).

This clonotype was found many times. CDR3: CASSEARAGGTGELFF. The DNA for the CDR3 is TGTGCCAGCAGTGAAGCGCGTGCAGGGGGCACCGGGGAGCTGTTTTTT. The chain links TRBV2 to TRBJ2-2, with 7 bases that match TRBD1. The J segment lost 4 bases and the V segment lost 0 bases, leaving 5 bases of the junction unmatched. The germline V gene has CDR1 SNHLY and CDR2 FYNNEI. The CDR3 loop spans 16 amino acids.

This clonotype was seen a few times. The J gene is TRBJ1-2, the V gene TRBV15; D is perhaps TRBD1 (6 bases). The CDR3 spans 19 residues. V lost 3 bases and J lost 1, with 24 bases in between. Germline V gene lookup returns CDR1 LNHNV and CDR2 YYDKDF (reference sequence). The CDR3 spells CATSRAAIYLQGRNYGYTF. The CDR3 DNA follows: TGTGCCACCAGCAGGGCAGCGATCTATTTACAGGGCCGTAACTATGGCTACACCTTC.

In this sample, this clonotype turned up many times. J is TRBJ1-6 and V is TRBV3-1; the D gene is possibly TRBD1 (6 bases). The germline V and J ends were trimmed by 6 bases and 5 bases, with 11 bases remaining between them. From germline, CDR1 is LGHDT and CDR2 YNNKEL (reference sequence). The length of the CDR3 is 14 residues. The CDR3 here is CASRHGQNNSPLHF. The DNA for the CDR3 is TGTGCCAGCAGACACGGACAGAATAATTCACCCCTCCACTTT.

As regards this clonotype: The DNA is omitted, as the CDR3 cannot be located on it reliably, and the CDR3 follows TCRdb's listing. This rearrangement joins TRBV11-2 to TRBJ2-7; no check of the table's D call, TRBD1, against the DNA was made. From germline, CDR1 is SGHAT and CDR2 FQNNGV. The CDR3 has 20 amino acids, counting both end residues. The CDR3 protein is CASSIYLCSVAGTGRYEQYF.

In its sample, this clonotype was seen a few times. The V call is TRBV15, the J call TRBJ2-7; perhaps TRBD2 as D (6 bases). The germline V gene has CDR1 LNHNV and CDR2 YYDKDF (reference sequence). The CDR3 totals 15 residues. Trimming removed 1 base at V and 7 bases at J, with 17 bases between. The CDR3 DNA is TGTGCCACCAGCAGAGTTCCCGGTCTCGGGAGTGAGCAGTACTTC. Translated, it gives CATSRVPGLGSEQYF.

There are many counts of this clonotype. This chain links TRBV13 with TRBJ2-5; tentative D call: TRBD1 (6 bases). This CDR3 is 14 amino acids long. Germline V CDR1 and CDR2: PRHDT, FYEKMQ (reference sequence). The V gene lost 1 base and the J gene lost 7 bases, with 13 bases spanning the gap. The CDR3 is CASSLAWTDGTQYF. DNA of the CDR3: TGTGCCAGCAGCTTAGCCTGGACAGATGGGACCCAGTACTTC.

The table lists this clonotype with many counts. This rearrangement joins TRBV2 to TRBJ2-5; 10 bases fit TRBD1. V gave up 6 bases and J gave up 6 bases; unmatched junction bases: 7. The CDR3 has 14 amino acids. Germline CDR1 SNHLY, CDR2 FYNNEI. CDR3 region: CASRSTGGGQTQYF. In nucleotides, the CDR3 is TGTGCCAGCAGATCGACAGGGGGCGGACAGACCCAGTACTTC.

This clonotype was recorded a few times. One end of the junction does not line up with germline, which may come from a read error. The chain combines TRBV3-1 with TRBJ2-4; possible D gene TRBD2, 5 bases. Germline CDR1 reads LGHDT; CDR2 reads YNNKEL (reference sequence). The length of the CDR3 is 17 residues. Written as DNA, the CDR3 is TGTGCCAGCAGCCAAGAACTAGAGTCGACCATCGGAAACACTCAGTACTTC. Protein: CASSQELESTIGNTQYF.

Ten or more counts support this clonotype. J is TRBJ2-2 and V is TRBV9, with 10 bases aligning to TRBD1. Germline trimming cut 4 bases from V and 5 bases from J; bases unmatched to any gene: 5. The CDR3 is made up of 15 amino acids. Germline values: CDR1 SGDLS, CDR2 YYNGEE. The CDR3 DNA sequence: TGTGCCAGCAGCCCGGGACAGGGGATAACCGGGGAGCTGTTTTTT. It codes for CASSPGQGITGELFF.

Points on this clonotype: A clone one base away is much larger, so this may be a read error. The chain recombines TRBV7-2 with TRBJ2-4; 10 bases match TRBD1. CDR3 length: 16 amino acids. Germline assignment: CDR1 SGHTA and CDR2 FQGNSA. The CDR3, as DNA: TGTGCCAGCAGCTTAGAAGGACAGGGGGAGGAGAACATTCAGCACTTC. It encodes CASSLEGQGEENIQHF. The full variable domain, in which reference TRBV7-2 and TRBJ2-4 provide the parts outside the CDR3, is GAGVSQSPSNKVTEKGKDVELRCDPISGHTALYWYRQSLGQGLEFLIYFQGNSAPDKSGLPSDRFSAERTGGSVSTLTIQRTQQEDSAVYLCASSLEGQGEENIQHFGAGTRLSVL.

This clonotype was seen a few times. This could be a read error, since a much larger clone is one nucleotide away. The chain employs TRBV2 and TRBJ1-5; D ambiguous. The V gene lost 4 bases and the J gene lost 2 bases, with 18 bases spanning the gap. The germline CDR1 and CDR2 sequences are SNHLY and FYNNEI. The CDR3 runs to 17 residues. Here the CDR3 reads CASSALAGHRGNQPQHF. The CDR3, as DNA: TGTGCCAGCAGTGCCCTGGCGGGTCATAGAGGCAATCAGCCCCAGCATTTT.

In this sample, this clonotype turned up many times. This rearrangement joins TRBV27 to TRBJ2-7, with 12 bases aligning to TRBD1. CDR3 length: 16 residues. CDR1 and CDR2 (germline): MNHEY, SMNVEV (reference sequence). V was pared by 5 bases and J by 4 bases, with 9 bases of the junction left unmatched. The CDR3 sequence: CASSPDPGQGAYEQYF. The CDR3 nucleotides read TGTGCCAGCAGTCCAGACCCGGGACAGGGGGCGTACGAGCAGTACTTC.

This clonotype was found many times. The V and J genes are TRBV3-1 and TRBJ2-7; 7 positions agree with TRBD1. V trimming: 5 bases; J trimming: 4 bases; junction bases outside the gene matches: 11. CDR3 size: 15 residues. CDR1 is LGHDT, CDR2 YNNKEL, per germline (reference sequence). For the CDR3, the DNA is TGTGCCAGCAGCGATAGTCACAGGGGCTCGTACGAGCAGTACTTC. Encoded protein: CASSDSHRGSYEQYF.

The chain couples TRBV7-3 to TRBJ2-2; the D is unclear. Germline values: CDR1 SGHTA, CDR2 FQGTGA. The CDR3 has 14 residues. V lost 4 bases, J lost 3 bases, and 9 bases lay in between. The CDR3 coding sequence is TGTGCCAGCAGCTGGGGTGGCGACACCGGGGAGCTGTTTTTT. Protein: CASSWGGDTGELFF.

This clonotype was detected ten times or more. The CDR3 region is CASRREPSSEQYF. The CDR3 coding sequence is TGTGCCAGCAGGAGGGAGCCTTCAAGCGAGCAGTACTTC. The chain is built from TRBV28 and TRBJ2-7; D perhaps matches TRBD2 (5 bases). Per germline, CDR1 MDHEN and CDR2 SYDVKM. Deletions cut 6 bases from V and 6 bases from J, with 15 bases between. The CDR3 has 13 residues.

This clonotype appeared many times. In DNA, the CDR3 is TGTGCCAGCAGTTTTATGAGGGGAGAGCAGTACTTC. This gives the protein CASSFMRGEQYF. This chain connects TRBV28 to TRBJ2-7, with D perhaps being TRBD1 or TRBD2 (5 bases each). This CDR3 contains 12 residues. Germline V gene data show CDR1 as MDHEN and CDR2 as SYDVKM. V was pared by 3 bases and J by 7 bases, with 10 bases between.

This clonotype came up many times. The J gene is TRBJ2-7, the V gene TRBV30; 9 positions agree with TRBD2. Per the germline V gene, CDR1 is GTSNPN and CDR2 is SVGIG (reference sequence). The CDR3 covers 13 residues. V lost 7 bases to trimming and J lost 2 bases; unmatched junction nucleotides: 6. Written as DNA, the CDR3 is TGTGCCTTGACTAGCGGACCACCCTACGAGCAGTACTTC. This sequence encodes CALTSGPPYEQYF.

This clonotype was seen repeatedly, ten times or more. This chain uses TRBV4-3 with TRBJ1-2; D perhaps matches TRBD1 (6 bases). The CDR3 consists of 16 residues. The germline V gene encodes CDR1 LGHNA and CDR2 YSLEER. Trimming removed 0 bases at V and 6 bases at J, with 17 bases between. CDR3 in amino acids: CASSQDRTVGADGYTF. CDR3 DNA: TGCGCCAGCAGCCAAGATAGGACAGTTGGCGCGGATGGCTACACCTTC.

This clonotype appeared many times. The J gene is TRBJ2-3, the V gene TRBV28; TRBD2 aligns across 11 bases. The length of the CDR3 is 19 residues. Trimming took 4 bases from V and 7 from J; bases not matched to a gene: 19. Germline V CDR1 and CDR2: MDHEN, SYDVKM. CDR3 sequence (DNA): TGTGCCAGCAGTTCGCCACTAGCGGGAGCCCTCCATCCCCGAAATACGCAGTATTTT. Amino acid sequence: CASSSPLAGALHPRNTQYF.